This TCR beta chain was sequenced in a study of T cells after yellow fever vaccination. Each CDR3 protein gets one entry after TCRdb re-called the 5' RACE reads with MiXCR. The sample has more than 65,000 distinct CDR3 sequences, around 6.2% seen once. This clonotype was counted ten times or more. V shed 5 bases and J shed 8 bases, with 13 bases lying between them. CDR1 and CDR2 from the germline V gene are DFQATT and SNEGSKA (reference sequence). The CDR3 is 13 residues long. This receptor was taken from a man aged 18 to 35 who received the YFV17D yellow fever vaccine. The V and J genes are TRBV20-1 and TRBJ1-6; possibly TRBD1 for D (5 bases). Sequences were derived from CD4+ T cells sorted from PBMCs, sampled around 14 days after the first yellow fever vaccination. The CDR3 here is CSAGGVSDSPLHF. The CDR3 DNA reads TGCAGTGCTGGGGGAGTTAGCGATTCACCCCTCCACTTT.